Shown below are 20 T cell receptor beta chains from a single sample sequenced in a study of blood T cell repertoires in COVID-19. Some clones are missing from TCRdb's copy, which holds only in-frame ones; the method was immunoSEQ multiplex PCR. There are about 89,000 clones in the sample; about 80% occur only once, and roughly 21% lies in the top ten. Sequencing was carried out using peripheral blood. These TCRs come from a woman of 80 years or more with acute or convalescent COVID-19.

The chain carries TRBV10-1 and TRBJ2-1; TRBD2 is a possible D gene (5 bases). Germline lookup yields CDR1 WNHNN and CDR2 SYGVQD (reference sequence). V was clipped by 3 bases and J by 8 bases, with 8 bases between them. CDR3 length: 12 residues. In DNA, the CDR3 is TGCGCCAGCAGTGAAGGGAGTTATGAGCAGTTCTTC. Protein: CASSEGSYEQFF.

The chain employs TRBV19 and TRBJ2-1, with TRBD1 matching over 11 bases. This CDR3 has 15 residues. The V segment lost 7 bases and the J segment 8 bases; nucleotides outside the gene matches: 10. The V gene's germline CDR1 is LNHDA and CDR2 SQIVND (reference sequence). For the CDR3, the DNA is TGTGCCAGTACCCGGGACAGGGGGGCTACGGATGAGCAGTTCTTC. Its translation is CASTRDRGATDEQFF.

The rearrangement joins TRBV12-3 or TRBV12-4 to TRBJ2-2; D gene unclear. The CDR3 totals 12 residues. The V and J ends lost 3 bases and 3 bases respectively, with 2 bases between them. The DNA for the CDR3 is TGTGCCAGCAGTTTCTACACCGGGGAGCTGTTTTTT. Its translation: CASSFYTGELFF.

This chain joins TRBV4-1 and TRBJ2-2, with D possibly TRBD1 on 6 matching bases. Germline lookup yields CDR1 MGHRA and CDR2 YSYEKL. The CDR3 extends over 17 amino acids. V was pared by 1 base and J by 5 bases, with 17 bases between. In DNA form, the CDR3 reads TGCGCCAGCAGCCAAGTGTCTGAACAGGGAAGAACCGGGGAGCTGTTTTTT. It yields the protein CASSQVSEQGRTGELFF.

The chain carries TRBV7-2 and TRBJ1-6, with D unclear. CDR1 and CDR2 from the germline V gene are SGHTA and FQGNSA. This CDR3 contains 14 residues. V lost 2 bases to trimming and J lost 6 bases, with 8 bases between them. The CDR3 DNA follows: TGTGCCAGCAGCTTAAGACAATTTAATTCACCCCTCCACTTT. Translation: CASSLRQFNSPLHF.

The chain links TRBV5-5 to TRBJ1-1; 9 bases are shared with TRBD1. The germline V gene encodes CDR1 SGHKS and CDR2 YYEKEE (reference sequence). V gave up 1 base and J gave up 1 base; unmatched junction bases: 11. The CDR3 is made up of 18 amino acids. The CDR3 protein is CASSLNPIPTGGNTEAFF. The CDR3 coding sequence is TGTGCCAGCAGCTTGAACCCTATCCCGACAGGGGGGAACACTGAAGCTTTCTTT.

V and J are TRBV2 and TRBJ2-1; TRBD2 aligns across 12 bases. This CDR3 spans 15 amino acids. The V segment lost 6 bases and the J segment 9 bases; nucleotides outside the gene matches: 9. Germline lookup yields CDR1 SNHLY and CDR2 FYNNEI. CDR3 loop: CASRYTSGGRGEQFF. The CDR3 DNA is TGTGCCAGCAGATATACTAGCGGGGGGCGGGGTGAGCAGTTCTTC. The complete variable domain, with remaining parts taken from reference TRBV2 and TRBJ2-1, reads EPEVTQTPSHQVTQMGQEVILRCVPISNHLYFYWYRQILGQKVEFLVSFYNNEISEKSEIFDDQFSVERPDGSNFTLKIRSTKLEDSAMYFCASRYTSGGRGEQFFGPGTRLTVL.

The chain combines TRBV29-1 with TRBJ1-1; D is undetermined. The CDR3 extends over 11 amino acids. The V end was cut by 3 bases, the J end by 4 bases, with 6 bases between. CDR1 and CDR2 (germline): SQVTM, ANQGSEA. The CDR3 region is CSVERATEAFF. Here the CDR3 DNA reads TGCAGCGTTGAGCGGGCCACTGAAGCTTTCTTT.

The V call is TRBV19, the J call TRBJ2-7; 14 bases align to TRBD2. CDR1 is LNHDA and CDR2 is SQIVND in the germline V gene (reference sequence). Trimming cost V 5 bases and J 5 bases; bases outside gene matches: 11. This CDR3 region has 17 residues. The CDR3 region has the DNA TGTGCCAGTAGTCCGAGGACTAGCGGGAGGTCGGCGAACGAGCAGTACTTC. It encodes CASSPRTSGRSANEQYF.

This clone was seen more than once but under ten times. This chain uses TRBV18 with TRBJ2-7, with D possibly TRBD1 on 7 matching bases. The CDR3 has 16 residues. Trimming took 1 base from V and 5 from J, leaving 18 bases between them. The germline CDR1 and CDR2 sequences are KGHSH and LQKENI. The CDR3 region is CASSPRPPRGTDEQYF. The CDR3 DNA reads TGTGCCAGCTCACCACGACCCCCCCGGGGGACAGACGAGCAGTACTTC.

V usage is TRBV7-2 and J usage is TRBJ2-1; 8 bases agree with TRBD2. Germline V gene lookup returns CDR1 SGHTA and CDR2 FQGNSA. The CDR3 spans 14 residues. V shed 5 bases, J shed 6 bases, and the junction held 6 bases outside the gene matches. DNA of the CDR3: TGTGCCAGCAGCCTCGGGACTAGTGTCAATGAGCAGTTCTTC. It codes for CASSLGTSVNEQFF.

V is TRBV13 and J is TRBJ1-1, with D possibly matching TRBD1 (5 bases). V was pared by 4 bases and J by 0 bases, with 9 bases between. From germline, CDR1 is PRHDT and CDR2 FYEKMQ (reference sequence). CDR3 size: 14 residues. The CDR3 DNA is TGTGCCAGCAGCTCCAGGGCCGTGAACACTGAAGCTTTCTTT. It codes for CASSSRAVNTEAFF.

V and J are TRBV5-1 and TRBJ2-7, with D possibly matching TRBD2 (5 bases). Germline values: CDR1 SGHRS, CDR2 YFSETQ. With 4 bases removed from V and 5 bases from J, the gap between germline ends came to 19 bases. This CDR3 region has 15 residues. In DNA form, the CDR3 reads TGCGCCAGCAGCCGAGACCACCGGACTGAGGACGAGCAGTACTTC. Residues: CASSRDHRTEDEQYF.

This chain uses TRBV5-1 with TRBJ2-7; maybe TRBD2 (6 bases). The CDR3 runs to 13 residues. The V end lost 2 bases, the J end lost 2 bases, and 8 bases lay between the germline ends. The germline V gene encodes CDR1 SGHRS and CDR2 YFSETQ. CDR3 in amino acids: CASSFSGTYEQYF. Here the CDR3 DNA reads TGCGCCAGCAGCTTTAGCGGAACCTACGAGCAGTACTTC. Variable domain in full (rest from reference TRBV5-1 and TRBJ2-7): KAGVTQTPRYLIKTRGQQVTLSCSPISGHRSVSWYQQTPGQGLQFLFEYFSETQRNKGNFPGRFSGRQFSNSRSEMNVSTLELGDSALYLCASSFSGTYEQYFGPGTRLTVT.

The gene calls are TRBV5-1 and TRBJ1-6, with TRBD1 as a possible D gene (5 bases). Germline values: CDR1 SGHRS, CDR2 YFSETQ. The V gene lost 1 base and the J gene lost 7 bases, with 18 bases spanning the gap. This CDR3 has 17 amino acids. CDR3 DNA: TGCGCCAGCAGCTTGACCCAAGGCAGGGCAGGGAATTCACCCCTCCACTTT. Amino acids: CASSLTQGRAGNSPLHF.

This clone showed up just a few times. The chain combines TRBV4-2 with TRBJ2-2; D gene unclear. The CDR3 covers 15 residues. Trimming cost V 0 bases and J 6 bases, with 11 bases left between them. CDR1 LGHNA and CDR2 YNFKEQ come from the germline V gene. The CDR3 region has the DNA TGTGCCAGCAGCCAAGATGGTTACAGCCCCGGGGAGCTGTTTTTT. The encoded protein is CASSQDGYSPGELFF.

The chain uses TRBV5-4 and TRBJ2-5, with TRBD1 matching 7 bases. This CDR3 comprises 14 residues. With 3 bases clipped from V and 3 bases from J, the junction kept 5 bases outside the gene matches. Germline CDR1 is SGHNT and CDR2 is YYREEE (reference sequence). The CDR3 here is CASSSGQVKETQYF. The DNA for the CDR3 is TGTGCCAGCAGCTCTGGACAGGTGAAAGAGACCCAGTACTTC. The complete variable domain, with remaining parts taken from reference TRBV5-4 and TRBJ2-5, reads ETGVTQSPTHLIKTRGQQVTLRCSSQSGHNTVSWYQQALGQGPQFIFQYYREEENGRGNFPPRFSGLQFPNYSSELNVNALELDDSALYLCASSSGQVKETQYFGPGTRLLVL.

At least ten counts were recorded for this clone. This rearrangement joins TRBV14 to TRBJ1-1; D gene ambiguous. This CDR3 comprises 14 residues. The germline V gene has CDR1 SGHDN and CDR2 FVKESK. V shed 6 bases and J shed 0 bases, with 11 bases lying between them. DNA of the CDR3: TGTGCCAGCAGTTTCCTCGGGGTGAACACTGAAGCTTTCTTT. Amino acids: CASSFLGVNTEAFF.

In nucleotides, the CDR3 is TGCGCCAGCAGCGCGGGACAGGGGCTGGGCGGCTACACCTTC. Translating it yields CASSAGQGLGGYTF. The chain links TRBV5-1 to TRBJ1-2; the match to TRBD1 covers 10 bases. The CDR3 length is 14 residues. The V gene's germline CDR1 is SGHRS and CDR2 YFSETQ. The junction had 8 bases not matched to a gene; V was cut back by 4 bases and J by 8 bases.

This clone was counted a few times. This rearrangement joins TRBV19 to TRBJ1-2; 7 nucleotides align to TRBD1. Germline values: CDR1 LNHDA, CDR2 SQIVND (reference sequence). V was pared by 9 bases and J by 8 bases, with 6 bases of the junction left unmatched. The length of the CDR3 is 11 residues. CDR3: CASWDSWGYTF. DNA of the CDR3: TGTGCCAGCTGGGACAGTTGGGGCTACACCTTC.